One sample yielded the 20 T cell receptor beta chains listed below, sequenced in a study of OX40 agonist ivuxolimab in advanced cancers. Using immunoSEQ multiplex PCR, the repertoire was profiled, and TCRdb retains in-frame clones only, with some absent. Of about 23,000 clones detected, 65% to 80% appear once; the ten largest clones hold less than 20%. This specimen consisted of CD4+ or CD8+ T cells sorted from blood, obtained in a trial of the OX40 agonist ivuxolimab. Receptor source: an adult with an advanced solid tumor such as melanoma, head and neck, liver or kidney cancer.

This rearrangement joins TRBV21-1 to TRBJ1-5. TRBV21-1 is an annotated pseudogene. The CDR3 has 15 amino acids. The CDR3: CASSKWGGLGQPQHF. CDR3 coding DNA: TGTGCCAGCAGCAAATGGGGGGGACTCGGGCAGCCCCAGCATTTT.

The chain combines TRBV7-9 with TRBJ1-1; 9 bases are a match to TRBD1. Germline CDR1 reads SEHNR; CDR2 reads FQNEAQ (reference sequence). CDR3 length: 16 amino acids. The trim removed 5 bases at V and 1 base at J, leaving 8 bases unmatched. DNA for the CDR3: TGTGCCAGCAGCACCGGGACAGGGCGGGGGAACACTGAAGCTTTCTTT. It translates to CASSTGTGRGNTEAFF.

The rearrangement links TRBV21-1 to TRBJ2-5. TRBV21-1 is marked as a pseudogene. This CDR3 contains 11 residues. The CDR3 sequence: CASSLRPEQYF. The CDR3 nucleotides read TGTGCCAGCAGCCTGAGACCAGAGCAGTACTTC.

The chain uses TRBV7-2 and TRBJ2-3; 8 bases match TRBD2. Trimming cost V 3 bases and J 4 bases; bases outside gene matches: 6. The CDR3 is made up of 15 amino acids. CDR1 SGHTA and CDR2 FQGNSA come from the germline V gene. The CDR3 DNA is TGTGCCAGCAGCTTTACGGGGGGGCCTGCAGATACGCAGTATTTT. Protein sequence: CASSFTGGPADTQYF.

This clone was seen a few times. J is TRBJ2-7 and V is TRBV11-2; 7 bases fit TRBD1. The CDR3 sequence is 13 residues long. Germline CDR1 and CDR2: SGHAT and FQNNGV. The V and J ends lost 6 bases and 5 bases, in that order; junction bases with no gene match: 7. Here the CDR3 DNA reads TGTGCCAGCAGGGAACAGGGGTTTCACGAGCAGTACTTC. Translated: CASREQGFHEQYF.

This chain links TRBV18 with TRBJ1-5; D unclear. This CDR3 is built from 16 residues. Germline loops: CDR1 KGHSH, CDR2 LQKENI. V was trimmed by 2 bases and J by 0 bases, leaving 11 bases between them. The CDR3 sequence is CASSPYRVDSNQPQHF. CDR3 DNA: TGTGCCAGCTCACCATACCGGGTCGATAGCAATCAGCCCCAGCATTTT.

The rearrangement joins TRBV4-1 to TRBJ1-5; a possible D gene is TRBD1 (5 bases). The CDR3 length is 16 residues. Germline loops: CDR1 MGHRA, CDR2 YSYEKL. Trimming took off 4 bases at V and 2 bases at J, with 15 bases between the two ends. CDR3 residues: CASSPRIGVGNQPQHF. Written as DNA, the CDR3 is TGCGCCAGCAGCCCCCGTATAGGGGTGGGCAATCAGCCCCAGCATTTT.

This clone ranks as large (0.1 to 1%). The chain employs TRBV29-1 and TRBJ2-3; a possible D gene is TRBD2 (6 bases). The length of the CDR3 is 15 residues. V was cut by 0 bases and J by 7 bases, with 17 bases left in between. Germline CDR1 and CDR2: SQVTM and ANQGSEA. CDR3 protein: CSVEDLATALNTQYF. The CDR3 nucleotides read TGCAGCGTTGAAGATCTAGCGACCGCTCTCAATACGCAGTATTTT.

The rearrangement joins TRBV5-4 to TRBJ2-3, with D maybe TRBD2 (6 bases). Germline V gene sequence: CDR1 SGHNT, CDR2 YYREEE (reference sequence). V was clipped by 0 bases and J by 1 base, with 9 bases between them. CDR3 size: 15 residues. The CDR3 here is CASSLVGGGTDTQYF. The CDR3 region has the DNA TGTGCCAGCAGCTTGGTCGGGGGAGGCACAGATACGCAGTATTTT.

This chain links TRBV28 with TRBJ2-1, with 8 nucleotides matching TRBD1. J was trimmed by 6 bases and V by 8 bases; bases with no gene match: 3. This CDR3 comprises 12 residues. Germline values: CDR1 MDHEN, CDR2 SYDVKM. This CDR3 is CASSRGRNEQFF. The CDR3 DNA reads as TGTGCCAGCTCCAGGGGGCGCAATGAGCAGTTCTTC.

This clone appeared a single time. V gene TRBV6-5 combines with J gene TRBJ2-7; TRBD2 aligns across 12 bases. V lost 5 bases, J lost 3 bases, and 5 bases stayed unmatched. The CDR3 loop spans 15 amino acids. CDR1 and CDR2 (germline): MNHEY, SVGAGI. The CDR3 reads CASSASGGAVYEQYF. The DNA of the CDR3 is TGTGCCAGCAGTGCTAGCGGGGGGGCTGTCTACGAGCAGTACTTC.

This chain connects TRBV15 to TRBJ2-7; D is uncertain. Germline lookup yields CDR1 LNHNV and CDR2 YYDKDF (reference sequence). The CDR3 runs 15 residues. The V and J ends lost 2 bases and 0 bases respectively, with 11 bases between them. DNA for the CDR3: TGTGCCACCAGCAGACCCGGGTTACCCTCCTACGAGCAGTACTTC. Translation: CATSRPGLPSYEQYF.

This chain links TRBV7-2 with TRBJ2-3, with TRBD2 matching over 9 bases. Germline V gene data show CDR1 as SGHTA and CDR2 as FQGNSA. Unmatched junction bases numbered 8, after V lost 6 bases and J lost 10 bases. CDR3 length equals 13 residues. The CDR3 reads CASRESAGGAQYF. The CDR3 DNA follows: TGTGCCAGCAGGGAAAGTGCGGGAGGGGCGCAGTATTTT.

V gene TRBV5-1 combines with J gene TRBJ1-2, with a weak D call TRBD1 (6 bases). V lost 4 bases and J 5 bases, leaving 15 bases between the germline ends. The CDR3 is 14 residues long. In germline, CDR1 is SGHRS, CDR2 YFSETQ. This CDR3 reads CASSRGAVIYGYTF. The DNA of the CDR3 is TGCGCCAGCAGCCGGGGGGCGGTGATTTATGGCTACACCTTC. Complete variable domain (other parts from reference TRBV5-1 and TRBJ1-2): KAGVTQTPRYLIKTRGQQVTLSCSPISGHRSVSWYQQTPGQGLQFLFEYFSETQRNKGNFPGRFSGRQFSNSRSEMNVSTLELGDSALYLCASSRGAVIYGYTFGSGTRLTVV.

This CDR3 is CSVRPGTHNEQFF. CDR3 DNA sequence: TGCAGCGTCCGACCCGGGACTCACAATGAGCAGTTCTTC. The chain links TRBV29-1 to TRBJ2-1; the D gene is possibly TRBD2 (6 bases). This CDR3 comprises 13 residues. The V end lost 6 bases, the J end lost 5 bases, and 14 bases lay between the germline ends. Per germline, CDR1 SQVTM and CDR2 ANQGSEA.

This chain joins TRBV30 and TRBJ2-3; D unclear. CDR1 is GTSNPN, CDR2 SVGIG, per germline (reference sequence). The germline V and J ends were trimmed by 2 bases and 1 base, with 10 bases remaining between them. This CDR3 is built from 14 residues. The CDR3 DNA sequence: TGTGCCTGGAGTAGCCTCGGTCGCACAGATACGCAGTATTTT. Translating gives CAWSSLGRTDTQYF.

This chain joins TRBV28 and TRBJ2-3; D possibly matches TRBD1 or TRBD2 (5 bases each). The germline V and J ends were trimmed by 6 bases and 1 base, with 14 bases remaining between them. The CDR3 is 15 amino acids. Germline CDR1 MDHEN, CDR2 SYDVKM. The CDR3 region has the DNA TGTGCCAGCAGGGACTCAGGGAGAGGCACAGATACGCAGTATTTT. Translation gives CASRDSGRGTDTQYF.

The J gene is TRBJ2-5, the V gene TRBV6-1; the match to TRBD2 covers 10 bases. The CDR3 totals 15 residues. Germline CDR1 is MNHNS and CDR2 is SASEGT. Losses at the gene ends were 3 bases for V and 1 base for J; bases not matched to a gene: 2. CDR3 sequence: CASSDLAGAQETQYF. The CDR3, as DNA: TGTGCCAGCAGTGACCTAGCGGGAGCCCAAGAGACCCAGTACTTC.

Here the CDR3 reads CASSQRQGYEQYF. The CDR3 DNA is TGCGCCAGCAGCCAACGCCAGGGTTACGAGCAGTACTTC. The V and J genes are TRBV5-1 and TRBJ2-7, with D possibly being TRBD1 (5 bases). Per the germline V gene, CDR1 is SGHRS and CDR2 is YFSETQ. The CDR3 has 13 amino acids. Trimming removed 4 bases at V and 4 bases at J, with 12 bases between.

The rearrangement joins TRBV4-3 to TRBJ2-1; D uncertain. Trimming removed 0 bases from V and 8 bases from J, with 11 bases in between. CDR3 size: 14 residues. From germline, CDR1 is LGHNA and CDR2 YSLEER. CDR3 in amino acids: CASSQDVRWDEQFF. In DNA, the CDR3 is TGCGCCAGCAGCCAAGATGTTCGGTGGGATGAGCAGTTCTTC.